This TCR beta chain was captured in a study of T cells after yellow fever vaccination. Study overall: The fractions with low cell numbers were processed using SMART-Seq v4 Ultra Low Input. Overall study findings and caveats: In FACS-sorted repertoires, abundant clonotypes from the bulk population could appear as contaminants. By day 5 rather than day 15, the secondary response had peaked, though it was weaker.

Of note for this clonotype: Its antigen is still unknown.

UMIs and a universal primer site were added when TCR cDNA was made by 5'RACE template switching. One entry per CDR3 protein, called by TCRdb with MiXCR from the 5' RACE reads. The sample lists hundreds of thousands of distinct CDR3 sequences; approximately 5.7% were seen once. The CDR3 covers 15 residues. Germline V gene lookup returns CDR1 LNHDA and CDR2 SQIVND (reference sequence). V was pared by 2 bases and J by 7 bases, with 9 bases of the junction left unmatched. Material: PBMCs, obtained 5 days after the yellow fever booster vaccination. The sequence derives from a man aged 30 to 39 who received the YFV17D yellow fever vaccine. The rearrangement joins TRBV19 to TRBJ2-7; 9 bases match TRBD1. The CDR3: CASSISGTGPREQYF. The CDR3 coding sequence is TGTGCCAGTAGTATATCCGGGACAGGGCCTAGGGAGCAGTACTTC.